This T cell receptor beta chain was retrieved from a study of identical twins. CDR1 is LGHDT, CDR2 YNNKEL, per germline (reference sequence). This CDR3 is 12 amino acids long. V gave up 7 bases and J gave up 6 bases; unmatched junction bases: 3. MiXCR, run by TCRdb on the 5' RACE reads, gives a single entry per CDR3 protein. Of 310,000 or so distinct CDR3 sequences in the sample, roughly 9.8% were seen once. This clonotype was recorded many times. The data were also submitted as part of a second study, on yellow fever vaccine responses in identical twins.

The sample consisted of CD8+ T cells sorted from blood. The sequence was obtained from a woman younger than 30 in good health. This chain uses TRBV3-1 with TRBJ2-1, with 7 bases lining up with TRBD2. DNA of the CDR3: TGTGCCAGCAATGCGGGAGCCAATGAGCAGTTCTTC. It is translated as CASNAGANEQFF.